This T cell receptor (beta chain) derives from a study of follicular helper T cells after annual influenza vaccination. About the research overall: Across the 2013-2014, 2014-2015 and 2015-2016 vaccination seasons, some subjects were resampled.

The sample's time point: 2015-2016 season, pre-vaccination. Sorted cTfh were non-naive CD4+CXCR5+PD-1+, either ICOS+CD38+ or ICOS-CD38-. Using immunoSEQ multiplex PCR, the repertoire was profiled, and TCRdb retains in-frame clones only, with some absent. The sample holds thousands of clones; approximately 90% are singletons and the top ten take 0.47%. Findings and caveats of the study: Rare clonotypes were missed; only about 10-22% of cells gave TCRB.

For this clone: Antigen: not known.

In germline, CDR1 is MNHEY, CDR2 SMNVEV (reference sequence). This CDR3 has 14 residues. V gave up 3 bases and J gave up 2 bases, with 9 bases separating them. The sequencing used CXCR5+ CD38- circulating T follicular helper cells from blood, collected on the day of influenza vaccination. The subset here: circulating Tfh, non-naive CD4+CXCR5+PD-1+ (ICOS+CD38+ or ICOS-CD38-). The origin of this receptor is an adult who received the influenza vaccine. The V and J genes are TRBV27 and TRBJ2-3, with D possibly TRBD1 on 6 matching bases. CDR3 DNA: TGTGCCAGCAGTTTCTACAGGGACACAGATACGCAGTATTTT. Its protein is CASSFYRDTDTQYF.